This TCR beta chain was observed in a study of memory CD4+ T cells and cytomegalovirus serostatus. Across the whole study: Of the healthy Belgian adults, several were CMV seropositive and 20 to 30 seronegative. Whole-study results and caveats: CMV serostatus prediction reached median AUC approximately 0.95, or 0.91 with US-trained model.

Germline-derived CDR1 and CDR2 are ENHRY and SYGVKD. This CDR3 spans 12 amino acids. Germline trimming cut 10 bases from V and 2 bases from J; bases unmatched to any gene: 3. Single viable CD3+CD4+CD8-CD45RO+ cells were sorted as the memory CD4+ T cells. CD4+ T cells were isolated by positive magnetic selection. Only in-frame clones appear in the TCRdb table, and some are missing; sequencing was by immunoSEQ multiplex PCR. The sample shows tens of thousands of clones, roughly 80% of them seen only once. A remark on this clone: The antigen remains unidentified.

This TCR was sampled from an adult in good health and CMV-seronegative. The chain is built from TRBV10-3 and TRBJ2-7; the match to TRBD1 covers 9 bases. Sequencing was carried out using memory CD4+ T cells from blood. The CDR3 is CATRDRAYEQYF. The CDR3 DNA follows: TGTGCCACCCGGGACAGGGCCTACGAGCAGTACTTC.